Listed here are 32 T cell receptor beta chains from one sample, sequenced in a study of T cell responses to AZD1222 COVID-19 vaccine. Assay: immunoSEQ multiplex PCR; the TCRdb copy retains only in-frame clones and omits some. This table holds 97,000 or so clones, around 87% found once. The sequencing used peripheral blood, collected on day 0 of AZD1222 vaccination. The receptors derive from an adult in good health.

J is TRBJ1-2 and V is TRBV5-1; TRBD1 is a possible D gene (6 bases). The germline V gene has CDR1 SGHRS and CDR2 YFSETQ. The CDR3 contains 16 residues. V was shortened by 3 bases and J by 5 bases, with 20 bases between the two germline ends. For the CDR3, the DNA is TGCGCCAGCAGCTCGGCCCTTGGGGGGGCTGCTTATGGCTACACCTTC. Translating it yields CASSSALGGAAYGYTF.

V is TRBV6-1 and J is TRBJ1-2, with D possibly matching TRBD1 (5 bases). Trimming removed 3 bases from V and 8 bases from J, with 13 bases in between. Germline V gene data show CDR1 as MNHNS and CDR2 as SASEGT. This CDR3 spans 13 amino acids. The CDR3 nucleotides are TGTGCCAGCAGTGAGGCCCCTGGGGCCGGCTACACCTTC. It codes for CASSEAPGAGYTF.

The chain couples TRBV7-3 to TRBJ2-1; 8 bases agree with TRBD1. Germline V lookup: CDR1 SGHTA, CDR2 FQGTGA. V shed 5 bases, J shed 6 bases, and the junction held 6 bases outside the gene matches. CDR3 length equals 14 residues. Here the CDR3 DNA reads TGTGCCAGCAGCCGACAGGGGAATATCAATGAGCAGTTCTTC. Encoded protein: CASSRQGNINEQFF.

The CDR3 coding sequence is TGTGCCAGCAGCCAAGATAGCAACACACCGGGAAACACCATATATTTT. Amino acid sequence: CASSQDSNTPGNTIYF. The chain carries TRBV14 and TRBJ1-3; no clear D. The length of the CDR3 is 16 residues. CDR1 is SGHDN, CDR2 FVKESK, per germline. Trimming removed 0 bases at V and 4 bases at J, with 13 bases between.

V and J are TRBV7-6 and TRBJ2-3; 8 nucleotides agree with TRBD2. Germline V gene sequence: CDR1 SGHVS, CDR2 FNYEAQ. J was trimmed by 2 bases and V by 2 bases; bases with no gene match: 6. The CDR3 extends over 16 amino acids. In nucleotides, the CDR3 is TGTGCCAGCAGCTTACGGGCGGGGGGCCCCACAGATACGCAGTATTTT. Its translation: CASSLRAGGPTDTQYF.

This sequence joins TRBV7-2 and TRBJ2-1; the match to TRBD2 covers 8 bases. The CDR3 sequence is 15 residues long. Per the germline V gene, CDR1 is SGHTA and CDR2 is FQGNSA. The V segment lost 3 bases and the J segment 9 bases; nucleotides outside the gene matches: 10. The CDR3 DNA follows: TGTGCCAGCAGCTTGATTAGCGGGGCGGCCGGTGAGCAGTTCTTC. This encodes CASSLISGAAGEQFF. The entire variable domain, with the rest obtained from reference TRBV7-2 and TRBJ2-1, is as follows: GAGVSQSPSNKVTEKGKDVELRCDPISGHTALYWYRQSLGQGLEFLIYFQGNSAPDKSGLPSDRFSAERTGGSVSTLTIQRTQQEDSAVYLCASSLISGAAGEQFFGPGTRLTVL.

This clone turned up a few times. This chain joins TRBV27 and TRBJ2-5; perhaps TRBD1 as D (5 bases). The V and J ends lost 8 bases and 2 bases respectively, with 12 bases between them. This CDR3 has 13 amino acids. Germline assignment: CDR1 MNHEY and CDR2 SMNVEV (reference sequence). CDR3 nucleotide sequence: TGTGCCAGCGTGTCTGCAGGGCAAGAGACCCAGTACTTC. The encoded protein is CASVSAGQETQYF.

The rearrangement links TRBV7-9 to TRBJ1-6, with D uncertain. The V end was cut by 2 bases, the J end by 7 bases, with 6 bases between. This CDR3 spans 13 amino acids. Germline lookup yields CDR1 SEHNR and CDR2 FQNEAQ (reference sequence). CDR3 amino acids: CASSLYGNSPLHF. The CDR3 DNA is TGTGCCAGCAGCTTATATGGGAATTCACCCCTCCACTTT.

This clone occurred once. V is TRBV28 and J is TRBJ1-2; maybe TRBD1 (6 bases). Trimming removed 5 bases from V and 3 bases from J, with 19 bases in between. Germline values: CDR1 MDHEN, CDR2 SYDVKM. This CDR3 contains 16 residues. CDR3 in amino acids: CASSPAAGGAHYGYTF. DNA for the CDR3: TGTGCCAGCAGTCCTGCCGCCGGGGGCGCCCACTATGGCTACACCTTC.

This clone has only one observation. The chain combines TRBV7-2 with TRBJ2-1; D unresolved. CDR1 and CDR2 from the germline V gene are SGHTA and FQGNSA. The CDR3 sequence is 13 residues long. V shed 8 bases and J shed 1 base, with 9 bases lying between them. The CDR3 DNA reads as TGTGCCAGCGCCGCAACATCCTACAATGAGCAGTTCTTC. This codes for CASAATSYNEQFF.

The chain carries TRBV7-9 and TRBJ1-1; D gene ambiguous. The ends were cut back, 5 bases at V and 4 bases at J, with 20 bases in the middle. Per germline, CDR1 SEHNR and CDR2 FQNEAQ (reference sequence). The CDR3 runs to 16 residues. CDR3 DNA sequence: TGTGCCAGCAGCCCAGCGGGCCGCGCCCAGATCACTGAAGCTTTCTTT. It codes for CASSPAGRAQITEAFF.

This clone appeared a single time. The chain employs TRBV27 and TRBJ1-1; 11 bases map to TRBD1. The CDR3 length is 15 residues. The germline V gene encodes CDR1 MNHEY and CDR2 SMNVEV (reference sequence). Trimming cost V 4 bases and J 5 bases; bases outside gene matches: 6. CDR3 in amino acids: CASSSPGQGGTEAFF. Here the CDR3 DNA reads TGTGCCAGCAGTTCACCGGGACAGGGGGGTACTGAAGCTTTCTTT.

The rearrangement joins TRBV27 to TRBJ1-1, with D uncertain. V was cut by 2 bases and J by 12 bases, with 16 bases left in between. The CDR3 contains 13 residues. The germline V gene has CDR1 MNHEY and CDR2 SMNVEV (reference sequence). The DNA for the CDR3 is TGTGCCAGCAGTTTAGATATTCGGTCGGGCCCTTTCTTT. This codes for CASSLDIRSGPFF.

The gene calls are TRBV4-2 and TRBJ1-3; 8 nucleotides line up with TRBD1. The trim removed 2 bases at V and 0 bases at J, leaving 3 bases unmatched. Germline V CDR1 and CDR2: LGHNA, YNFKEQ. The CDR3 runs to 16 residues. Here the CDR3 DNA reads TGTGCCAGCAGCCAACTGACAGGGGACTCTGGAAACACCATATATTTT. Translation: CASSQLTGDSGNTIYF.

The J gene is TRBJ2-7, the V gene TRBV15, with D uncertain. The germline gives CDR1 LNHNV, CDR2 YYDKDF (reference sequence). This CDR3 has 15 amino acids. Trimming left V 0 bases short and J 3 bases short, with 12 bases between. Here the CDR3 DNA reads TGTGCCACCAGCAGAGAAAGGCGGTGGAACTACGAGCAGTACTTC. Translation gives CATSRERRWNYEQYF.

This rearrangement joins TRBV20-1 to TRBJ2-7, with D tentatively TRBD1 or TRBD2 (5 bases each). Per the germline V gene, CDR1 is DFQATT and CDR2 is SNEGSKA (reference sequence). The CDR3 is 11 residues long. Trimming cost V 6 bases and J 5 bases, with 11 bases left between them. The CDR3 sequence: CSAAGSHEQYF. In DNA, the CDR3 is TGCAGTGCGGCAGGGAGCCACGAGCAGTACTTC.

This clone has only one observation. The J gene is TRBJ1-2, the V gene TRBV24-1; tentative D call: TRBD1 (5 bases). There are 14 residues in the CDR3. CDR1 is KGHDR and CDR2 is SFDVKD in the germline V gene. Trimming shortened V by 2 bases and J by 7 bases, and 13 bases separated the two germline ends. The CDR3 sequence: CATSDSSGRAGYTF. CDR3 nucleotide sequence: TGTGCCACCAGTGATTCCTCGGGCAGGGCTGGCTACACCTTC.

This clone has only one observation. The rearrangement links TRBV3-1 (or the pseudogene TRBV3-2) to TRBJ2-7; TRBD2 aligns across 9 bases. Germline loops: CDR1 LGHDT, CDR2 YNNKEL (reference sequence). CDR3 length equals 15 residues. The J segment lost 1 base and the V segment lost 3 bases, leaving 4 bases of the junction unmatched. DNA for the CDR3: TGTGCCAGCAGCCACATAGCGGGGGTGTCCTACGAGCAGTACTTC. Translation: CASSHIAGVSYEQYF.

J is TRBJ2-7 and V is TRBV2; TRBD1 agrees at 9 bases. CDR1 and CDR2 (germline): SNHLY, FYNNEI. V dropped 8 bases and J dropped 0; count of bases not matched to a gene: 5. This CDR3 has 14 amino acids. The CDR3 bases are TGTGCCAGCGGGGACAGGGAGAGCTCCTACGAGCAGTACTTC. This codes for CASGDRESSYEQYF.

The chain couples TRBV6-6 to TRBJ1-6; D remains unclear. CDR1 and CDR2 from the germline V gene are MNHNY and SVGAGI (reference sequence). The CDR3 is made up of 14 amino acids. V lost 6 bases to trimming and J lost 0 bases, with 6 bases between them. For the CDR3, the DNA is TGTGCCAGCAGCCCGAGCTCCTATAATTCACCCCTCCACTTT. It encodes CASSPSSYNSPLHF.

V and J are TRBV6-5 and TRBJ2-7, with D maybe TRBD1 (6 bases). CDR3 size: 14 residues. CDR1 MNHEY and CDR2 SVGAGI come from the germline V gene. The germline V and J ends were trimmed by 6 bases and 0 bases, with 12 bases remaining between them. The CDR3 reads CASRPDRSSYEQYF. The CDR3 bases are TGTGCCAGCAGACCCGACAGGAGCTCCTACGAGCAGTACTTC.

Points on this clone: At one boundary the junction diverges from the germline segment, which might be a read error. The chain is built from TRBV5-1 and TRBJ2-3; 9 bases are shared with TRBD2. This CDR3 comprises 18 residues. Germline V CDR1 and CDR2: SGHRS, YFSETQ. CDR3 residues: CARSWARGGGASTDTQYF. The DNA of the CDR3 is TGCGCCCGCAGCTGGGCGCGGGGCGGGGGGGCTAGCACAGATACGCAGTATTTT.

The chain employs TRBV2 and TRBJ2-3; D is uncertain. CDR3 length: 13 amino acids. The V end was cut by 4 bases, the J end by 3 bases, with 8 bases between. CDR1 and CDR2 (germline): SNHLY, FYNNEI. CDR3 in amino acids: CASSADGTDTQYF. The CDR3 DNA reads as TGTGCCAGCAGTGCCGACGGAACAGATACGCAGTATTTT.

The gene calls are TRBV28 and TRBJ1-1; D might be TRBD1 (6 bases). The germline V and J ends were trimmed by 1 base and 12 bases, with 15 bases remaining between them. This CDR3 has 13 amino acids. Germline-derived CDR1 and CDR2 are MDHEN and SYDVKM. CDR3 DNA: TGTGCCAGCAGTTTATTCAGCCGACAGGTTCCTTTCTTT. This codes for CASSLFSRQVPFF.

This chain joins TRBV5-6 and TRBJ2-3; 7 nucleotides agree with TRBD2. V lost 4 bases to trimming and J lost 5 bases; unmatched junction nucleotides: 7. CDR1 is SGHDT and CDR2 is YYEEEE in the germline V gene. This CDR3 is built from 14 residues. CDR3 residues: CASSPGLVEDTQYF. The DNA for the CDR3 is TGTGCCAGCAGCCCTGGACTAGTTGAAGATACGCAGTATTTT.

CDR3 DNA: TGTGCCAGCAGCTTAGTGTCGGGAACCTACGAGCAGTACTTC. It encodes CASSLVSGTYEQYF. The chain joins TRBV7-9 to TRBJ2-7, with a possible D match to TRBD2 (5 bases). Germline V lookup: CDR1 SEHNR, CDR2 FQNEAQ (reference sequence). Trimming removed 1 base from V and 2 bases from J, with 9 bases in between. The CDR3 spans 14 residues.

The chain is built from TRBV3-1 (or the pseudogene TRBV3-2) and TRBJ1-1; a possible D gene is TRBD1 (5 bases). V was clipped by 2 bases and J by 5 bases, with 12 bases between them. The CDR3 contains 14 residues. Germline loops: CDR1 LGHDT, CDR2 YNNKEL (reference sequence). The CDR3 bases are TGTGCCAGCAGCCAAAGTCAGGGTGCGACTGAAGCTTTCTTT. The encoded protein is CASSQSQGATEAFF.

This chain joins TRBV7-2 and TRBJ2-4, with D tentatively TRBD2 (6 bases). The ends were cut back, 5 bases at V and 6 bases at J, with 20 bases in the middle. The CDR3 has 16 amino acids. Germline lookup yields CDR1 SGHTA and CDR2 FQGNSA. The CDR3 sequence: CASSRGTPPGGNIQYF. CDR3 in DNA: TGTGCCAGCAGCCGTGGGACCCCTCCCGGGGGAAACATTCAGTACTTC.

The chain combines TRBV2 with TRBJ2-2; possible D gene TRBD1, 5 bases. Germline lookup yields CDR1 SNHLY and CDR2 FYNNEI. The ends were cut back, 4 bases at V and 1 base at J, with 7 bases in the middle. The CDR3 has 14 amino acids. This chain's CDR3 is CASSGQGNTGELFF. CDR3 nucleotides: TGTGCCAGCAGTGGGCAGGGGAACACCGGGGAGCTGTTTTTT.

The rearrangement links TRBV6-5 to TRBJ2-2; 8 bases line up with TRBD1. The CDR3 sequence is 15 residues long. Germline loops: CDR1 MNHEY, CDR2 SVGAGI. After removal of 5 bases from V and 3 bases from J, the junction contained 5 bases not matched to a gene. The CDR3 spells CASSRQGADTGELFF. The DNA for the CDR3 is TGTGCCAGCAGTCGGCAGGGGGCGGACACCGGGGAGCTGTTTTTT.

CDR3 loop: CASSHRVNEQFF. The CDR3 nucleotides are TGTGCCAGCAGCCATCGCGTCAATGAGCAGTTCTTC. The chain joins TRBV3-1 (or the pseudogene TRBV3-2) to TRBJ2-1; unclear D gene. Germline V gene lookup returns CDR1 LGHDT and CDR2 YNNKEL (reference sequence). V lost 3 bases and J 6 bases, leaving 6 bases between the germline ends. This CDR3 is 12 amino acids long.

This rearrangement joins TRBV7-2 to TRBJ1-5, with 8 bases identical to TRBD1. From germline, CDR1 is SGHTA and CDR2 FQGNSA. V trimming: 5 bases; J trimming: 7 bases; junction bases outside the gene matches: 13. The CDR3 is made up of 16 amino acids. The CDR3 nucleotides read TGTGCCAGCAGCAAGTCCCGGGACAGGTTTCTACAGCCCCAGCATTTT. Protein sequence: CASSKSRDRFLQPQHF.